This TCR beta chain is from a study of tumor-infiltrating lymphocytes in localized non-small cell lung cancer. Broader study findings: Different pieces of the same tissue went to different assays, confounding technical variation with intratumor heterogeneity. No link was found between tumor T-cell fraction and recurrence-free survival. Tumors had more T cell infiltration than uninvolved lung, per TCRbeta sequencing and CD3 counts.

The CDR3 contains 16 residues. The V and J ends lost 0 bases and 5 bases, in that order; junction bases with no gene match: 8. From germline, CDR1 is SGHRS and CDR2 YFSETQ. Concerning this clone: The target antigen is unknown.

Only in-frame clones appear in the TCRdb table, and some are missing; sequencing was by immunoSEQ multiplex PCR. The sample consists of about 12,000 clones, 80% of them appearing once. The sequence was collected from a human donor with non-small cell lung cancer. The gene calls are TRBV5-1 and TRBJ1-1; 9 bases fit TRBD1. The material sequenced was lung tumor tissue. DNA for the CDR3: TGCGCCAGCAGCTTGGATACAGGGGGCGGTCGTACTGAAGCTTTCTTT. Its translation is CASSLDTGGGRTEAFF.